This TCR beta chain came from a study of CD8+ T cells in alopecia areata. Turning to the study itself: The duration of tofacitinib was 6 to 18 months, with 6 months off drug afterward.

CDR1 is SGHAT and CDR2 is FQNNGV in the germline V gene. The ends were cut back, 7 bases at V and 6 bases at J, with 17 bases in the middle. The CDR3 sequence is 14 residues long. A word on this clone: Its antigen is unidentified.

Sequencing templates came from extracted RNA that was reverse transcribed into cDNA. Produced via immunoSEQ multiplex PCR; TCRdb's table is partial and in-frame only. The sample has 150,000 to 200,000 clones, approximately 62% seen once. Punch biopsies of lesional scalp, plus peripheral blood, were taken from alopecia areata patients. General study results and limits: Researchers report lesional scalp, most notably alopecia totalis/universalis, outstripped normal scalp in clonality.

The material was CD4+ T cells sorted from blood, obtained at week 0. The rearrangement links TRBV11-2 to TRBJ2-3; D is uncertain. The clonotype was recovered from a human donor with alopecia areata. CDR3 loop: CASNGFGPTDTQYF. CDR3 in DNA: TGTGCCAGCAACGGTTTTGGGCCCACGGATACGCAGTATTTT.